Listed below are T cell receptor beta chains from one sample, sequenced in a study of CD8+ T cells in alopecia areata. Assay used: immunoSEQ multiplex PCR; TCRdb lists only in-frame clones, some missing. The table shows about 180,000 clones, with about 60% occurring only once. Sequencing was performed on CD4+ T cells sorted from blood, taken at week 0. The receptors were sampled from a human donor with alopecia areata. CDR3s include the opening cysteine and the closing phenylalanine or tryptophan. Each record gives: CDR3 DNA, CDR3 protein, CDR3 length, J gene, D gene, clone size, V gene. The D gene is left open where the match is weak. Size values are once, few and many counts, or a class for expanded clones, and some rows have none.

TGTGCCAGCAGCCCCTTGGGGGGGTATGGCTACACCTTC,CASSPLGGYGYTF,13,TRBJ1-2,-,-,TRBV11-2
TGCGCCAGCAGCTTGGATCCCGGATATGAGCAGTTCTTC,CASSLDPGYEQFF,13,TRBJ2-1,-,-,TRBV5-1
TGTGCAAGCAGGGGATACAATGAGCAGTTCTTC,CASRGYNEQFF,11,TRBJ2-1,-,few,TRBV30
TGCAGCGTGCGGACGACAGGGGGTCTGAATGAAAAACTGTTTTTT,CSVRTTGGLNEKLFF,15,TRBJ1-4,TRBD1,-,TRBV29-1
TGTGCCAGCAGTGATCCGGGACTAGCGGGCAATGAGCAGTTCTTC,CASSDPGLAGNEQFF,15,TRBJ2-1,TRBD2,-,TRBV25-1
TGCGCCAGCAGTGCGGACGGTATGAACACTGAAGCTTTCTTT,CASSADGMNTEAFF,14,TRBJ1-1,-,-,TRBV23-1
TGTGCCAGCAGCCACCGGGACAGCTTATATGGCTACACCTTC,CASSHRDSLYGYTF,14,TRBJ1-2,TRBD1,-,TRBV6-5
TGTGCCAGCACCTCGAGGGCTGGGACAGGGGGCCCGTACGAGCAGTACTTC,CASTSRAGTGGPYEQYF,17,TRBJ2-7,TRBD1,-,TRBV27
TGTGCCTGGAGGGCAGGGGGAAGCACAGATACGCAGTATTTT,CAWRAGGSTDTQYF,14,TRBJ2-3,TRBD1,-,TRBV30
TGTGCCAGCAGTGCTTGGGTTACCTATGGCTACACCTTC,CASSAWVTYGYTF,13,TRBJ1-2,-,once,TRBV2
TGTGCTAGTGGTTTGAGGCCAGGCTTGGTTGGCTACACCTTC,CASGLRPGLVGYTF,14,TRBJ1-2,-,-,TRBV12-5
TGTGCCAGCAGCTTAGTGGGAGGAGGACACTACACCTTC,CASSLVGGGHYTF,13,TRBJ1-2,-,-,TRBV7-9
TGCAGCGTTGCAGGAGCGGGGGGACGCACAGATACGCAGTATTTT,CSVAGAGGRTDTQYF,15,TRBJ2-3,TRBD2,few,TRBV29-1
TGTGCCACCAGCAGAGATCGGTCCTATGCGAACCCCTCCTACAATGAGCAGTTCTTC,CATSRDRSYANPSYNEQFF,19,TRBJ2-1,-,few,TRBV15
TGCGCCAGCAGGCGAAAAACGGACAGGGTCCCCGAGCAGTACTTC,CASRRKTDRVPEQYF,15,TRBJ2-7,TRBD1,-,TRBV23-1
TGCGCCAGCAGCGGGGACAGGGGAGGAGAGACCCAGTACTTC,CASSGDRGGETQYF,14,TRBJ2-5,TRBD1,-,TRBV5-1
TGTGCCAGCAGCTTATTCCTAGCGGGGGCAACAGATACGCAGTATTTT,CASSLFLAGATDTQYF,16,TRBJ2-3,TRBD2,-,TRBV11-3
TGTGCCAGCAGCTTAACGCCAGTCAGGGCATCCCGGGACACTGAAGCTTTCTTT,CASSLTPVRASRDTEAFF,18,TRBJ1-1,-,-,TRBV7-3
TGCGCCAGCAGCCAAGATTGGAGGGGGATTGGCATTCAGTACTTC,CASSQDWRGIGIQYF,15,TRBJ2-4,-,few,TRBV4-1
TGCGCCAGCAGCGAAACAGGGACCTACGAGCAGTACTTC,CASSETGTYEQYF,13,TRBJ2-7,-,-,TRBV5-1
TGTGCCTGGAGTGTTAACACAAATAGCAATCAGCCCCAGCATTTT,CAWSVNTNSNQPQHF,15,TRBJ1-5,-,once,TRBV30
TGTGCCAGCAGTGAGAATTGGAATGAGCAGTTCTTC,CASSENWNEQFF,12,TRBJ2-1,-,-,TRBV25-1
TGCGCCAGCAGCCAAGTAGAGGGTTCGGAAGGCTACACCTTC,CASSQVEGSEGYTF,14,TRBJ1-2,-,-,TRBV4-1
TGTGCCAGCAGCCCACCGGGCAGGGGTGGTCAGCCCCAGCATTTT,CASSPPGRGGQPQHF,15,TRBJ1-5,-,-,TRBV25-1
TGCGCCAGCAGCCGATATCAGGGCTCCTACGAGCAGTACTTC,CASSRYQGSYEQYF,14,TRBJ2-7,-,few,TRBV4-3
TGTGCCAGCAGTCATTACTCAACAGTGATGTATGGCTACACCTTC,CASSHYSTVMYGYTF,15,TRBJ1-2,-,-,TRBV2
TGTGCCTGGAGAGGACAGGGGGCTGCCCTCTACGAGCAGTACTTC,CAWRGQGAALYEQYF,15,TRBJ2-7,TRBD1,-,TRBV30
TGTGCCTGGAGTGTGACAGAAGAAAAACTGTTTTTT,CAWSVTEEKLFF,12,TRBJ1-4,-,few,TRBV30
TGTGCCATCAGCCAACAGGGGGAAAAGTACGAGCAGTACTTC,CAISQQGEKYEQYF,14,TRBJ2-7,TRBD1,once,TRBV10-3
TGTGCCAGCAGCGTAGAGTCCAGAGAGAACACTGAAGCTTTCTTT,CASSVESRENTEAFF,15,TRBJ1-1,-,-,TRBV9
TGTGCCAGCAGCCCAGGGGACAGGGACACCGGGGAGCTGTTTTTT,CASSPGDRDTGELFF,15,TRBJ2-2,TRBD1,-,TRBV2
TGCAGCGTTGCGAGGACTGAAGCTTTCTTT,CSVARTEAFF,10,TRBJ1-1,-,-,TRBV29-1
TGCGCCAGCAATTTGGGGAACTCGAACACCGGGGAGCTGTTTTTT,CASNLGNSNTGELFF,15,TRBJ2-2,-,few,TRBV5-1
TGCGCCAGCAATCCCGACAGGGGCGAAGAGACCCAGTACTTC,CASNPDRGEETQYF,14,TRBJ2-5,TRBD1,-,TRBV5-1
TGTGCCAGCAGCCAACAGTGGGTCTACGAGCAGTACTTC,CASSQQWVYEQYF,13,TRBJ2-7,-,few,TRBV7-2